Many counts were recorded for the clone carrying this TCR beta chain. Its target is not known. One entry per CDR3 protein results from TCRdb running MiXCR on the reads. The data show roughly 500,000 distinct CDR3 sequences, approximately 40% seen once. These data belong to a study of T cell repertoires in cytomegalovirus infection. As for the study in general: Both a matching HLA type and CMV infection were indicated by public TCR beta signatures. General observations from the study: HLA-C-restricted CMV-specific TCR beta clonotypes were dominant in the ex vivo response.

Trimming removed 5 bases at V and 1 base at J, with 12 bases between. CDR1 is SGHVS and CDR2 is FQNEAQ in the germline V gene. The CDR3 sequence is 16 residues long. This receptor was taken from a human donor in good health (CMV status not recorded). Some clones in this sample may be carry-over from other donors' samples. This chain uses TRBV7-8 with TRBJ2-6; no reliable D call. The sample in question was cultured PBMCs, obtained from culture after CMV antigen stimulation. This chain's CDR3 is CASSLKIASGANVLTF. The DNA for the CDR3 is TGTGCCAGCAGCCTTAAAATCGCTTCTGGGGCCAACGTCCTGACTTTC.